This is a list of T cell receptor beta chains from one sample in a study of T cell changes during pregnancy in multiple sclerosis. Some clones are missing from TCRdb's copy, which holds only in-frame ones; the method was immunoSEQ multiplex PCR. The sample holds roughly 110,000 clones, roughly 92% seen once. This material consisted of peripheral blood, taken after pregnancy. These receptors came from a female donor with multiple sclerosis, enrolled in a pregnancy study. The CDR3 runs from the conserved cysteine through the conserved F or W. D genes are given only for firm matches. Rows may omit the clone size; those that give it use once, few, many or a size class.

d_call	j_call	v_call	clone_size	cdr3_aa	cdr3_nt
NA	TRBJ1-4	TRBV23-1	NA	CASSQFDRPPRHDEKLFF	TGCGCCAGCAGTCAATTTGACAGGCCCCCCCGCCATGATGAAAAACTGTTTTTT
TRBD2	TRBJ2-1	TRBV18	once	CASSSQTSGLNNEQFF	TGTGCCAGCTCATCACAAACTAGCGGACTAAACAATGAGCAGTTCTTC
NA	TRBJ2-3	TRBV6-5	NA	CASSYLQGRTDTQYF	TGTGCCAGCAGTTACCTCCAGGGCAGAACGGATACGCAGTATTTT
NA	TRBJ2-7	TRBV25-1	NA	CASSADSTSYEQYF	TGTGCCAGCAGTGCGGACTCCACCTCCTACGAGCAGTACTTC
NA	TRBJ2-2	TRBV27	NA	CASKRATNTGELFF	TGTGCCAGCAAGAGGGCGACGAACACCGGGGAGCTGTTTTTT
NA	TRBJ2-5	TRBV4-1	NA	CASSQLDYPGEETQYF	TGCGCCAGCAGCCAGTTAGACTACCCTGGGGAAGAGACCCAGTACTTC
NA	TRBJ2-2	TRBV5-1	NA	CASSLGTESNTGELFF	TGCGCCAGCAGCTTGGGGACAGAGTCGAACACCGGGGAGCTGTTTTTT
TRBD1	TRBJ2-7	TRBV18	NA	CASSPQRRQGDEQYF	TGTGCCAGCTCACCACAAAGGAGGCAGGGGGACGAGCAGTACTTC
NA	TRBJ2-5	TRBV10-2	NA	CASSVGDWFKQETQYF	TGCGCCAGCAGTGTAGGGGACTGGTTCAAACAAGAGACCCAGTACTTC
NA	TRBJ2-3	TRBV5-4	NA	CASSSRGTDTQYF	TGTGCCAGCAGCTCCAGGGGTACAGATACGCAGTATTTT
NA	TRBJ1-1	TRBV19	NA	CASRPGHRSNTEAFF	TGTGCCAGTAGGCCGGGACACCGATCGAACACTGAAGCTTTCTTT
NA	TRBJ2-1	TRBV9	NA	CASSARDKTYNEQFF	TGTGCCAGCAGCGCTCGGGACAAAACCTACAATGAGCAGTTCTTC
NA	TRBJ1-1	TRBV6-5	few	CASSLEGRTEAFF	TGTGCCAGCAGTTTAGAGGGAAGGACTGAAGCTTTCTTT
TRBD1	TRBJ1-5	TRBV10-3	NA	CAIRRQGDQPQHF	TGTGCCATCAGGAGACAGGGGGATCAGCCCCAGCATTTT
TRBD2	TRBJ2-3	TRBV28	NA	CASSSIGLAGVGDTQYF	TGTGCCAGCAGTTCCATCGGACTAGCGGGAGTGGGGGATACGCAGTATTTT
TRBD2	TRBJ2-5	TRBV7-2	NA	CASSAGSSGSGETQYF	TGTGCCAGCAGCGCCGGATCTAGCGGGAGTGGAGAGACCCAGTACTTC
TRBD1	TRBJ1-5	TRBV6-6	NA	CASSYSPGQGNQPQHF	TGTGCCAGCAGTTATTCCCCGGGACAGGGGAATCAGCCCCAGCATTTT
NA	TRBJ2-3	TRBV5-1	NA	CASSLVSADTQYF	TGCGCCAGCAGCTTGGTTTCGGCAGATACGCAGTATTTT
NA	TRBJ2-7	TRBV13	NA	CASSLGQGLSEQYF	TGTGCCAGCAGCTTAGGGCAGGGTCTGTCCGAGCAGTACTTC
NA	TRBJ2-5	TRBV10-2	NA	CASSELEGRGIETQYF	TGCGCCAGCAGTGAGTTGGAAGGCAGGGGTATAGAGACCCAGTACTTC
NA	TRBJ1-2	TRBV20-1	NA	CSAAGGYTF	TGCAGTGCTGCGGGGGGCTACACCTTC
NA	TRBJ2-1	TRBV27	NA	CASSLLTRGSYNEQFF	TGTGCCAGCAGTTTACTTACTAGAGGTTCCTACAATGAGCAGTTCTTC
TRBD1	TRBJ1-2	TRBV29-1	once	CSVEASGTVYGYTF	TGCAGCGTTGAAGCCTCCGGGACAGTGTATGGCTACACCTTC
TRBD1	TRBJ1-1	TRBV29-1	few	CSVDLGQGGTEAFF	TGCAGCGTAGATCTAGGACAGGGCGGCACTGAAGCTTTCTTT